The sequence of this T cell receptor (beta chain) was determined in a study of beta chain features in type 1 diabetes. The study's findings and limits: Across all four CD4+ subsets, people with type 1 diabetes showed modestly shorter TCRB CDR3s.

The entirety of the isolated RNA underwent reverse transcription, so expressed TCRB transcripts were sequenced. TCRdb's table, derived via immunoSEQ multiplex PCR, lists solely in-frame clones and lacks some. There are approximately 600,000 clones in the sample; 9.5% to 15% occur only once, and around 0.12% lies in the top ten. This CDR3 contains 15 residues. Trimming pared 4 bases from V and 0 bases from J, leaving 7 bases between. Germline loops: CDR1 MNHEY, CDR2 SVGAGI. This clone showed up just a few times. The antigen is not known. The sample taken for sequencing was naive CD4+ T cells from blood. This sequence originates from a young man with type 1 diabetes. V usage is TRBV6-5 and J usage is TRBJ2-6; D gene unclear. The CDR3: CASSFLLSGANVLTF. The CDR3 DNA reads TGTGCCAGCAGTTTCCTTCTCTCTGGGGCCAACGTCCTGACTTTC.